The following is a TCR beta chain sequence with its context. Its antigen is undetermined. The data were obtained in a study of OX40 agonist ivuxolimab in advanced cancers. Study-wide context: The study enrolled dose-escalation patients with hepatocellular carcinoma, melanoma, renal cell or head and neck cancer. Earlier treatment with anti-PD-1, anti-PD-L1 or anti-CTLA-4 was permitted, and over 35% had received some.

Germline CDR1 and CDR2: GTSNPN and SVGIG (reference sequence). This CDR3 comprises 14 residues. The ends were cut back, 2 bases at V and 6 bases at J, with 11 bases in the middle. Profiled with immunoSEQ multiplex PCR; TCRdb holds only in-frame clones, not every one. The table shows 55,000 to 95,000 clones, with almost 90% occurring only once. Overall study results and limits: CD4+ T cells averaged fewer expanded clones than CD8+ T cells. Some patients without response likewise showed low normalized clonal expansion.

The origin of this receptor is an adult with an advanced solid tumor such as melanoma, head and neck, liver or kidney cancer. The sequences come from CD4+ or CD8+ T cells sorted from blood, collected in a trial of the OX40 agonist ivuxolimab. This sequence joins TRBV30 and TRBJ1-6, with D tentatively TRBD1 (5 bases). The CDR3 DNA reads as TGTGCCTGGAGTATACAGGCCCTTAATTCACCCCTCCACTTT. As protein: CAWSIQALNSPLHF.